The text below deals with one T cell receptor beta chain. This sample stems from a study of OX40 agonist ivuxolimab in advanced cancers. Across the whole study: The patients' treatment was ivuxolimab, an agonistic anti-OX40 (CD134) antibody.

The CDR3 has 12 residues. Trimming pared 6 bases from V and 8 bases from J, leaving 10 bases between. Germline values: CDR1 SNHLY, CDR2 FYNNEI. The method was immunoSEQ multiplex PCR; TCRdb's version includes in-frame clones alone and lacks a portion of them. The sample contains around 70,000 clones, approximately 88% of which appear only once. Sequenced here: CD4+ or CD8+ T cells sorted from blood, sampled in a trial of the OX40 agonist ivuxolimab. The chain combines TRBV2 with TRBJ1-4; D unresolved. The sequence was collected from an adult with an advanced solid tumor such as melanoma, head and neck, liver or kidney cancer. The CDR3 bases are TGTGCCAGCAGACGAGGGCGGGAAAAACTGTTTTTT. This encodes CASRRGREKLFF.